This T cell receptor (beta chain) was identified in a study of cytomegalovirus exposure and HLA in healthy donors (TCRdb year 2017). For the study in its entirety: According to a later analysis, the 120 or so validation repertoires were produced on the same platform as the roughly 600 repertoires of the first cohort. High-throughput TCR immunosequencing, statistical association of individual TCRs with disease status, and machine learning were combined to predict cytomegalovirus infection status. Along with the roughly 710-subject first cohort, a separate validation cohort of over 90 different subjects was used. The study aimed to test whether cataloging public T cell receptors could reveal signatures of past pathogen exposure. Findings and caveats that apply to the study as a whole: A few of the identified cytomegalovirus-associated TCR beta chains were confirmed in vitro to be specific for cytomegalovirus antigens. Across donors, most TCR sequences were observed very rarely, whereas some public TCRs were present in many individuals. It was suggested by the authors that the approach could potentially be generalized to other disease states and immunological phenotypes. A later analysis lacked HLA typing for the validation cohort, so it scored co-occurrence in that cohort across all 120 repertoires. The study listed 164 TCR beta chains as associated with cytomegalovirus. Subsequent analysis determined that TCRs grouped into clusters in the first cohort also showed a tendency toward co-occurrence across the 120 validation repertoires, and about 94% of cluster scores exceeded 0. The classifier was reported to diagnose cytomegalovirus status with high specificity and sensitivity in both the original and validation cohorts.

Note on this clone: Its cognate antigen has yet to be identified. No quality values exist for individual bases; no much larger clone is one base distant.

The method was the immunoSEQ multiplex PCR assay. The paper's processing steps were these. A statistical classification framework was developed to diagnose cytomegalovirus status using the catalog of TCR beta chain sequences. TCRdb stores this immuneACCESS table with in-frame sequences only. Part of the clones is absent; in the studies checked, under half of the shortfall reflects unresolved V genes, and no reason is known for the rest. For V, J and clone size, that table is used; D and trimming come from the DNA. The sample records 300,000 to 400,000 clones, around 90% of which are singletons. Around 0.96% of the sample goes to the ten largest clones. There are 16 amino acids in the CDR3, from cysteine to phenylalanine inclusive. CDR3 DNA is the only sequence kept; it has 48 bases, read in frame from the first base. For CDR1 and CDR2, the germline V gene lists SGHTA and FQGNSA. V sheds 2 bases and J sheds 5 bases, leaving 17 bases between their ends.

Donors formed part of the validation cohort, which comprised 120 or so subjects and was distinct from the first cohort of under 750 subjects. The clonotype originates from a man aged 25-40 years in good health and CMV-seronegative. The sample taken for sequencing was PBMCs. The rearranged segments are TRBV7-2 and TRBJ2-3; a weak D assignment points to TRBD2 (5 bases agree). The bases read TGTGCCAGCAGCTTAATCTACTCTAGCCCGGTAGATACGCAGTATTTT. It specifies CASSLIYSSPVDTQYF.